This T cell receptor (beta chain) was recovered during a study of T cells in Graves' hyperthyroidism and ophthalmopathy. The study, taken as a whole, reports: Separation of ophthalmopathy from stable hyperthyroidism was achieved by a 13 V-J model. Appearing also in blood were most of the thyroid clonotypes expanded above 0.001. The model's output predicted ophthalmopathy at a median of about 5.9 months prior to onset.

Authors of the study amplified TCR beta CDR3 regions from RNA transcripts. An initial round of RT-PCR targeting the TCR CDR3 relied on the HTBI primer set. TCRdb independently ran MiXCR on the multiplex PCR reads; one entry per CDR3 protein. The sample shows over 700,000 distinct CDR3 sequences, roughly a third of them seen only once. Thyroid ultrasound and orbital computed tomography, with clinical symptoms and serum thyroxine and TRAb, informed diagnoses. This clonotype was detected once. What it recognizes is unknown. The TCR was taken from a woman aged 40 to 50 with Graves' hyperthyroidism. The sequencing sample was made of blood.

The CDR3 spells CASSQGSRYGYTF. The CDR3 nucleotides read TGTGCCAGCAGCCAAGGGTCCCGCTATGGCTACACCTTC. This chain uses TRBV14 with TRBJ1-2; D call uncertain. The CDR3 sequence is 13 residues long. Germline V gene data show CDR1 as SGHDN and CDR2 as FVKESK. V lost 1 base, J lost 4 bases, and 7 bases lay in between.